The following is a T cell receptor beta chain sequence with its context. The sample belongs to a study of blood T cell repertoires in COVID-19. Study summary: Sites across the United States, Italy and Spain contributed samples from acute and convalescent COVID-19. T cells, B-cell-depleted T cells, or PBMCs supplied cDNA or gDNA.

CDR3 length: 15 residues. Germline V gives CDR1 MDHEN, CDR2 SYDVKM. The V segment lost 7 bases and the J segment 4 bases; nucleotides outside the gene matches: 8. Study processing details: By means of reference gene primer amplification, nucleated cell counts were estimated. Assay: immunoSEQ multiplex PCR; the TCRdb copy retains only in-frame clones and omits some. The V and J calls and clone size are taken from that table; D and trimming were inferred from the DNA. The sample includes around 30,000 clones, around 87% of them seen just once. The rearrangement uses TRBV28 and TRBJ2-4; 9 nucleotides align to TRBD1. This clonotype originated in a man aged 45-65 years with active or convalescent COVID-19. What was sequenced was peripheral blood. CDR3 bases: TGTGCCAGCAACCGCCCGGGACAGGGAAAAAACATTCAGTACTTC. As protein: CASNRPGQGKNIQYF.